The 30 T cell receptor beta chains reported below all come from one sample, sequenced in a study of tumor-infiltrating lymphocytes in primary liver carcinoma. The blood RNA (from unsorted whole blood) was obtained, and germline DNA was also extracted. Total RNA (roughly 530 ng) served as template for TCR beta cDNA synthesis primed by a constant-region primer. Slightly modified ARM-PCR with three nested multiplex PCR rounds yielded TCR beta libraries. TRBV1-TRBV30 forward primers paired with a C-beta reverse primer drove the first two PCR rounds, roughly 10 cycles each. TCRdb itself ran the multiplex PCR reads through MiXCR, one entry per CDR3 protein. The sample has 250,000 to 350,000 distinct CDR3 sequences, about 50% seen once. The specimen was peripheral blood. The receptor source for this set is a woman aged 25 to 39 with primary liver carcinoma and hepatitis B virus infection.

The genes are TRBV5-6 and TRBJ2-3; 8 nucleotides match TRBD1. V shed 0 bases, J shed 7 bases, and the junction held 7 bases outside the gene matches. Germline CDR1 reads SGHDT; CDR2 reads YYEEEE. The CDR3 extends over 15 amino acids. The CDR3 coding sequence is TGTGCCAGCAGCTTGGGGACAGGGTACCTCCATACGCAGTATTTT. This sequence encodes CASSLGTGYLHTQYF.

Note on this clonotype: A read error may produce the germline difference seen at one junction end. This chain links TRBV7-8 with TRBJ2-1, with D possibly being TRBD2 (5 bases). The germline V gene has CDR1 SGHVS and CDR2 FQNEAQ. The CDR3 consists of 14 residues. As DNA, the CDR3 is TGTGCCAGCAGCTTAGAGGAGGTTTACAATGAGCACTTCTTC. Its translation is CASSLEEVYNEHFF.

In the case of this clonotype: A single base separates this from a much larger clone, so it may be a read error. The rearrangement uses TRBV10-2 and TRBJ1-1, with TRBD1 as a possible D gene (5 bases). Deletions cut 6 bases from V and 2 bases from J, with 10 bases between. Germline CDR1 and CDR2: WSHSY and SAAADI. The CDR3 is 13 amino acids. CDR3 DNA: TGCGCCAGCAGGACCCGGGACAACACTGAAGCTTTCTTT. Translation: CASRTRDNTEAFF.

To note about this clonotype: A much larger clone is a single base away; this may be a read error. This chain uses TRBV29-1 with TRBJ1-2; D is uncertain. V was cut by 6 bases and J by 6 bases, with 8 bases left in between. Per the germline V gene, CDR1 is SQVTM and CDR2 is ANQGSEA. The CDR3 contains 10 residues. Here the CDR3 reads CSVIDHGYTF. In DNA form, the CDR3 reads TGCAGCGTCATCGATCATGGCTACACCTTC.

This chain uses TRBV11-2 with TRBJ2-3, with 11 bases fitting TRBD2. Per the germline V gene, CDR1 is SGHAT and CDR2 is FQNNGV. The CDR3 runs to 18 residues. V shed 5 bases and J 14 bases; nucleotides not matched to a gene: 24. CDR3 in DNA: TGTGCCAGCAGCCCCTCGGGTGGTAGCGGGAGGGTAGGGGATACGTGGTATTTT. Translated, it gives CASSPSGGSGRVGDTWYF.

V usage is TRBV11-2 and J usage is TRBJ2-7, with 10 bases fitting TRBD2. CDR1 is SGHAT and CDR2 is FQNNGV in the germline V gene. CDR3 length equals 15 residues. V shed 9 bases and J 3 bases; nucleotides not matched to a gene: 11. CDR3 nucleotide sequence: TGTGCCAGGAGCACGCTAGCGGGAGTTGGCTACGAGCAGTACTTC. This sequence encodes CARSTLAGVGYEQYF.

The chain employs TRBV6-2 or TRBV6-3 and TRBJ2-4, with D unclear. This CDR3 comprises 14 residues. Germline V gives CDR1 MNHEY, CDR2 SVGEGT. Trimming took off 7 bases at V and 0 bases at J, with 10 bases between the two ends. The CDR3 region is CASMGLVAKNIQYF. The DNA of the CDR3 is TGTGCCAGCATGGGGTTGGTAGCCAAAAACATTCAGTACTTC.

The CDR3 sequence is CASTLDGAGANVLTF. For the CDR3, the DNA is TGTGCCAGCACGCTGGACGGGGCTGGGGCCAACGTCCTGACTTTC. The J gene is TRBJ2-6, the V gene TRBV6-5, with D tentatively TRBD2 (5 bases). CDR1 is MNHEY and CDR2 is SVGAGI in the germline V gene. Trimming left V 7 bases short and J 2 bases short, with 12 bases between. The length of the CDR3 is 15 residues.

Worth noting for this clonotype: The junction departs from germline at one end; a sequencing error may be responsible. The V gene is TRBV6-1, the J gene TRBJ1-1; tentatively, D is TRBD1 (6 bases). This CDR3 region has 13 residues. Germline V gene lookup returns CDR1 MNHNS and CDR2 SASEGT. The CDR3 reads CASSIQGGGEAFF. Written as DNA, the CDR3 is TGTGCTAGCAGCATACAGGGTGGAGGGGAGGCTTTCTTT.

A word on this clonotype: One junction end disagrees with the germline gene, perhaps due to a read error. The CDR3 loop is CASNQGVAGAGGYTF. DNA for the CDR3: TGTGCCAGCAACCAAGGCGTTGCAGGGGCAGGGGGCTACACCTTC. This chain connects TRBV4-3 to TRBJ1-2; maybe TRBD1 (6 bases). The length of the CDR3 is 15 residues. Germline V gene sequence: CDR1 LGHNA, CDR2 YSLEER.

This clonotype showed up many times. The CDR3 region is CASSLESNPTYEQYF. CDR3 sequence (DNA): TGTGCCAGCAGCTTAGAATCCAACCCCACATACGAGCAGTACTTC. The V gene is TRBV11-3, the J gene TRBJ2-7, with D hard to call. Per germline, CDR1 SGHNT and CDR2 YENEEA. The CDR3 spans 15 residues. V was cut by 0 bases and J by 4 bases, with 13 bases left in between.

To note about this clonotype: No conserved phenylalanine or tryptophan ends this CDR3, so it is likely a read error. The gene calls are TRBV7-9 and TRBJ1-5; no firm D call. Per the germline V gene, CDR1 is SEHNR and CDR2 is FQNEAQ (reference sequence). The CDR3 sequence is 14 residues long. This CDR3 is CASSTQGPNQPQHL. CDR3 DNA: TGTGCTAGCAGCACCCAAGGCCCCAATCAGCCCCAGCATCTT.

The chain carries TRBV11-2 and TRBJ2-7; TRBD2 aligns across 8 bases. V gave up 1 base and J gave up 7 bases; unmatched junction bases: 12. The CDR3 runs 16 residues. Germline V gives CDR1 SGHAT, CDR2 FQNNGV. CDR3 nucleotides: TGTGCCAGCAGCTTAGCTCCCGGGACTAGTTTCTGTGAGCAGTACTTC. Protein sequence: CASSLAPGTSFCEQYF.

With respect to this clonotype: Just one base apart from a much larger clone, this may be a read error. The chain is built from TRBV6-1 and TRBJ2-1; 7 nucleotides match TRBD1. The CDR3 has 16 residues. The V and J ends lost 1 base and 9 bases, in that order; junction bases with no gene match: 12. In germline, CDR1 is MNHNS, CDR2 SASEGT. CDR3 sequence reads: CASSEVGQSLLIEQFF. The CDR3 nucleotides read TGTGCCAGCAGTGAAGTGGGACAGTCTTTGCTCATTGAGCAGTTCTTC.

There are many counts of this clonotype. The chain carries TRBV6-1 and TRBJ2-7, with TRBD2 matching 11 bases. The CDR3 sequence is 16 residues long. The germline V gene has CDR1 MNHNS and CDR2 SASEGT. V shed 2 bases and J 3 bases; nucleotides not matched to a gene: 6. This chain's CDR3 is CASSESMGLAVYEQYF. The CDR3 DNA follows: TGTGCCAGCAGTGAATCAATGGGACTAGCGGTCTACGAGCAGTACTTC.

This clonotype was counted only a few times. The V call is TRBV28, the J call TRBJ1-5, with no clear D. Trimming stripped 4 bases from V and 2 bases from J, with 12 bases between. This CDR3 is 15 amino acids long. CDR1 and CDR2 from the germline V gene are MDHEN and SYDVKM. The CDR3 nucleotides read TGTGCCAGCAGTTCTTATGGGCTAGGCAATCAGCCCCAGCATTTT. Residues: CASSSYGLGNQPQHF.

In this sample, this clonotype turned up a few times. V and J are TRBV7-9 and TRBJ2-3; D is perhaps TRBD2 (5 bases). The V end lost 5 bases, the J end lost 2 bases, and 14 bases lay between the germline ends. The germline CDR1 and CDR2 sequences are SEHNR and FQNEAQ (reference sequence). This CDR3 has 15 amino acids. CDR3 protein: CASSPGTSYTDTQYF. The CDR3 coding sequence is TGTGCCAGCAGCCCGGGAACGTCCTACACAGATACGCAGTATTTT.

As regards this clonotype: This may arise from a read error, as a much more abundant clone is one base away. The chain combines TRBV12-3 or TRBV12-4 with TRBJ1-4; a possible D gene is TRBD1 (6 bases). CDR3 length: 14 amino acids. CDR3: CASSFQQGTENLFF. DNA for the CDR3: TGTGCCAGCAGTTTCCAACAGGGTACTGAAAACCTGTTTTTT.

Comment on this clonotype: A much larger clone is a single base away; this may be a read error. V usage is TRBV29-1 and J usage is TRBJ1-2, with D tentatively TRBD1 (6 bases). Germline values: CDR1 SQVTM, CDR2 ANQGSEA. This CDR3 is 14 amino acids long. V was trimmed by 0 bases and J by 9 bases, leaving 17 bases between them. CDR3 in DNA: TGCAGCGTTGAAGAAACAGGGAGGGGAGGCAGCTACACCTTC. Translation: CSVEETGRGGSYTF.

The rearrangement joins TRBV2 to TRBJ2-2; 10 bases are a match to TRBD1. The V gene end was trimmed by 6 bases and the J gene end by 6 bases; junction bases not matched to a gene: 4. CDR1 is SNHLY and CDR2 is FYNNEI in the germline V gene. The CDR3 spans 14 residues. The DNA of the CDR3 is TGTGCCAGCAGGACAGGGGGCAAGTCCGGGGAGCTGTTTTTT. Translating it yields CASRTGGKSGELFF.

This clonotype was observed a handful of times. V is TRBV14 and J is TRBJ2-7, with D unresolved. The CDR3 is 11 residues long. Deletions cut 1 base from V and 9 bases from J, with 7 bases between. Germline loops: CDR1 SGHDN, CDR2 FVKESK. The CDR3 protein is CASSQGPSQYF. CDR3 bases: TGTGCCAGCAGCCAAGGACCATCGCAGTACTTC.

In regard to this clonotype: A read error may account for a junction end that differs from germline. The chain is built from TRBV30 and TRBJ2-3; D unresolved. Per germline, CDR1 GTSNPN and CDR2 SVGIG (reference sequence). The CDR3 consists of 13 residues. In DNA form, the CDR3 reads TGTGCTTGGAGTATTCGAAGGGCAGATACGCAGTATTTT. Residues: CAWSIRRADTQYF.

The rearrangement uses TRBV6-2 or TRBV6-3 and TRBJ2-5, with D possibly TRBD1 on 5 matching bases. The CDR3 consists of 16 residues. Germline V gene lookup returns CDR1 MNHEY and CDR2 SVGEGT. V was cut by 6 bases and J by 1 base, with 18 bases left in between. The CDR3 nucleotides read TGTGCCAGCAGGGAAGACAGAGGCGCCCTCCAAGAGACCCAGTACTTC. It codes for CASREDRGALQETQYF.

The chain carries TRBV28 and TRBJ2-1; the D call may be TRBD1 or TRBD2 (5 bases each). The CDR3 contains 13 residues. V lost 2 bases to trimming and J lost 5 bases, with 7 bases between them. The germline CDR1 and CDR2 sequences are MDHEN and SYDVKM. CDR3 DNA sequence: TGTGCCAGCAGTTTAGGGACCAACAATGAGCAGTTCTTC. Protein: CASSLGTNNEQFF.

This clonotype was seen at least ten times. V is TRBV11-2 and J is TRBJ2-1; 8 bases are a match to TRBD2. The CDR3 totals 15 residues. CDR1 is SGHAT and CDR2 is FQNNGV in the germline V gene. The ends lost 3 bases at V and 8 bases at J; junction bases unmatched: 9. The DNA of the CDR3 is TGTGCCAGCAGCTTCCACGGGACTAGGGTCGATGAGCAGTTCTTC. Protein product: CASSFHGTRVDEQFF.

As for this clonotype: A much larger clone differs by one base, so this may be a read error. This chain connects TRBV4-1 to TRBJ2-6; D remains ambiguous. There are 15 residues in the CDR3. In germline, CDR1 is MGHRA, CDR2 YSYEKL. CDR3 coding DNA: TGCGCCAGCAGCCGAACTTACTCTGGGACCAACGTCCTGACTTTC. It specifies CASSRTYSGTNVLTF.

This clonotype came up many times. One end of the junction is discordant with germline, which a read error may explain. The chain is built from TRBV11-3 and TRBJ2-5; no clear D gene. This CDR3 has 14 residues. Per germline, CDR1 SGHNT and CDR2 YENEEA. The CDR3 nucleotides are TGTGCCAGCGGCTTAGCCCCCCGCCAAGAGACCCAGTACTTC. Protein product: CASGLAPRQETQYF.

The chain uses TRBV12-5 and TRBJ2-1; weak D call: TRBD2 (6 bases). Per the germline V gene, CDR1 is LGHNT and CDR2 is FRNRAP. Deletions cut 0 bases from V and 12 bases from J, with 18 bases between. This CDR3 spans 15 amino acids. This chain's CDR3 is CASGLVGGVAGSQFF. The CDR3 coding sequence is TGTGCTAGTGGTTTGGTCGGCGGTGTCGCGGGATCGCAGTTCTTC.

About this clonotype: At one boundary the junction diverges from the germline segment, which might be a read error. The rearrangement joins TRBV4-1 to TRBJ2-1, with TRBD2 matching over 12 bases. Germline assignment: CDR1 MGHRA and CDR2 YSYEKL. The CDR3 totals 16 residues. CDR3 region: CASNQDSLAGGNEQFF. The CDR3 DNA follows: TGCGCCAGCAACCAAGATAGTCTAGCGGGGGGGAATGAGCAGTTCTTC.

The sample holds many counts of this clonotype. J is TRBJ1-5 and V is TRBV29-1; D call uncertain. CDR3 length: 13 residues. Per the germline V gene, CDR1 is SQVTM and CDR2 is ANQGSEA. Trimming removed 4 bases from V and 3 bases from J, with 10 bases in between. Here the CDR3 reads CSVVTASNQPQHF. The CDR3 region has the DNA TGCAGCGTTGTTACGGCCTCCAATCAGCCCCAGCATTTT.